These 10 T cell receptor beta chains were sequenced from one sample in a study of T cell responses to AZD1222 COVID-19 vaccine. TCRdb keeps only in-frame clones here, not all; method: immunoSEQ multiplex PCR. The sample lists about 180,000 clones; over 75% were seen once. The sample here was peripheral blood, taken on day 0 of AZD1222 vaccination. These receptors originate from an adult in good health.

The genes are TRBV3-1 (or the pseudogene TRBV3-2) and TRBJ2-3; 7 bases are a match to TRBD2. The V gene's germline CDR1 is LGHDT and CDR2 YNNKEL (reference sequence). The J segment lost 8 bases and the V segment lost 4 bases, leaving 12 bases of the junction unmatched. The CDR3 is 15 residues long. The CDR3 reads CASSLRTRTQITQYF. CDR3 nucleotides: TGTGCCAGCAGCCTCCGGACTAGAACACAGATTACGCAGTATTTT.

The chain uses TRBV18 and TRBJ1-6, with no clear D. The germline V gene encodes CDR1 KGHSH and CDR2 LQKENI. The CDR3 contains 14 residues. Trimming removed 4 bases from V and 6 bases from J, with 10 bases in between. The CDR3 here is CASSQRSSNSPLHF. The CDR3 region has the DNA TGTGCCAGCTCACAACGGAGCAGTAATTCACCCCTCCACTTT.

V gene TRBV4-1 combines with J gene TRBJ2-7; 10 bases are a match to TRBD2. V gave up 1 base and J gave up 3 bases; unmatched junction bases: 0. The CDR3 extends over 14 amino acids. Germline V gene sequence: CDR1 MGHRA, CDR2 YSYEKL. DNA for the CDR3: TGCGCCAGCAGCCAAGCTAGCGGGGGCTACGAGCAGTACTTC. Translating gives CASSQASGGYEQYF.

The chain joins TRBV20-1 to TRBJ2-3; D uncertain. Germline V gene lookup returns CDR1 DFQATT and CDR2 SNEGSKA (reference sequence). The CDR3 spans 11 residues. Trimming stripped 4 bases from V and 7 bases from J, with 9 bases between. CDR3: CSAIHANTQYF. DNA for the CDR3: TGCAGTGCTATACATGCAAATACGCAGTATTTT.

V is TRBV6-5 and J is TRBJ2-4; D is unresolved. The CDR3 is made up of 16 amino acids. Trimming shortened V by 4 bases and J by 1 base, and 14 bases separated the two germline ends. The germline V gene encodes CDR1 MNHEY and CDR2 SVGAGI. The CDR3 is CASSFTPGLAKNIQYF. DNA of the CDR3: TGTGCCAGCAGTTTCACCCCCGGCCTCGCCAAAAACATTCAGTACTTC.

The chain is built from TRBV5-1 and TRBJ2-4; D call uncertain. V was pared by 1 base and J by 3 bases, with 8 bases between. The CDR3 runs to 14 residues. Germline V CDR1 and CDR2: SGHRS, YFSETQ. The CDR3, as DNA: TGCGCCAGCAGCTTGAGCAGTCACAAAAACATTCAGTACTTC. This codes for CASSLSSHKNIQYF.

The table lists this clone with a few counts. This chain connects TRBV19 to TRBJ1-5; TRBD1 aligns across 9 bases. J lost 2 bases, V lost 5 bases, and 4 bases had no gene match. CDR1 and CDR2 from the germline V gene are LNHDA and SQIVND (reference sequence). The CDR3 is made up of 15 amino acids. This CDR3 is CASSCRTGGNQPQHF. In DNA, the CDR3 is TGTGCCAGTAGTTGCCGGACAGGGGGCAATCAGCCCCAGCATTTT.

The CDR3: CASSLPLPSGGPDVTQYF. For the CDR3, the DNA is TGTGCCAGCAGTCTCCCGCTACCTAGCGGGGGCCCAGATGTGACCCAGTACTTC. The J gene is TRBJ2-5, the V gene TRBV28; 10 positions match TRBD2. Trimming cost V 5 bases and J 7 bases; bases outside gene matches: 19. CDR1 is MDHEN and CDR2 is SYDVKM in the germline V gene. The length of the CDR3 is 18 residues. Using reference TRBV28 and TRBJ2-5 for the parts outside the CDR3, the full variable domain is DVKVTQSSRYLVKRTGEKVFLECVQDMDHENMFWYRQDPGLGLRLIYFSYDVKMKEKGDIPEGYSVSREKKERFSLILESASTNQTSMYLCASSLPLPSGGPDVTQYFGPGTRLLVL.

The chain couples TRBV3-1 (or the pseudogene TRBV3-2) to TRBJ1-2; D ambiguous. The V end lost 0 bases, the J end lost 8 bases, and 25 bases lay between the germline ends. The CDR3 covers 18 residues. Germline CDR1 reads LGHDT; CDR2 reads YNNKEL (reference sequence). CDR3 nucleotide sequence: TGTGCCAGCAGCCAAGAAGCGTTAGTTTTTAATACGCCCGTAGGCTACACCTTC. Amino acid sequence: CASSQEALVFNTPVGYTF.

The chain is built from TRBV5-1 and TRBJ2-7; possibly TRBD2 for D (5 bases). The CDR3 spans 13 residues. Germline CDR1 and CDR2: SGHRS and YFSETQ. Deletions cut 2 bases from V and 2 bases from J, with 8 bases between. CDR3 sequence (DNA): TGCGCCAGCAGCTTCGGGGAAACCTACGAGCAGTACTTC. It encodes CASSFGETYEQYF.